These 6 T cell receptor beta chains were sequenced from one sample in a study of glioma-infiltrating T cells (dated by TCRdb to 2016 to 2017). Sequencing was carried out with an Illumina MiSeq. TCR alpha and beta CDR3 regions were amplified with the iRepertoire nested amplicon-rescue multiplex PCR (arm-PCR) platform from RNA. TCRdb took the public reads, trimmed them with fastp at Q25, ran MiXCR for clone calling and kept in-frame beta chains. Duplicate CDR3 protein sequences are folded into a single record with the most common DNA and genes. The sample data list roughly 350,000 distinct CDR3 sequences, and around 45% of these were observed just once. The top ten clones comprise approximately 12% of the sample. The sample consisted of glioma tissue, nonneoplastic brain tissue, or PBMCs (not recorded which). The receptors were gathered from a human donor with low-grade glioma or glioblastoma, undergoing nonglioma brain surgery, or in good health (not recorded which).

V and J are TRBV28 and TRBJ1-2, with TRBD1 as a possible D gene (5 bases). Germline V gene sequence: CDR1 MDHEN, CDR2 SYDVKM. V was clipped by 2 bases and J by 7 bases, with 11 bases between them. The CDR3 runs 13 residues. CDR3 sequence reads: CASSLPQGTGYTF. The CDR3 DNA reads TGTGCCAGCAGTTTACCCCAGGGTACTGGCTACACCTTC.

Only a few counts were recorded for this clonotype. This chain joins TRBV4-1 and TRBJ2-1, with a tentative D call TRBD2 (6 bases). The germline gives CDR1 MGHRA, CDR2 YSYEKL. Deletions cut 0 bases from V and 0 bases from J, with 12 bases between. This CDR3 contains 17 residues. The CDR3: CASSQDAGLHSYNEQFF. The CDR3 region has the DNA TGCGCCAGCAGCCAAGATGCGGGACTTCACTCCTACAATGAGCAGTTCTTC.

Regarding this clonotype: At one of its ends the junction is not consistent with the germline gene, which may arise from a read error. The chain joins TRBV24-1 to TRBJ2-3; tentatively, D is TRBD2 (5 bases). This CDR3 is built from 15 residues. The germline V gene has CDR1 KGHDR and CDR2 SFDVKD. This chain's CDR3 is CATSDSGGYTNTQYF. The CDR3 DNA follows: TGTGCCACCAGTGATTCGGGCGGGTACACAAATACGCAGTATTTT.

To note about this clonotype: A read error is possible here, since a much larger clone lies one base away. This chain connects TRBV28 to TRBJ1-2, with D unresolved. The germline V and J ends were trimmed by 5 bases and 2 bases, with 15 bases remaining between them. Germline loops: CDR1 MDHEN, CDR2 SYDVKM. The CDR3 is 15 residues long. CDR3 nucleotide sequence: TGTGCCAGCAGTCCCCATCATACACAAAACTATGGCTACACCTTC. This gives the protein CASSPHHTQNYGYTF.

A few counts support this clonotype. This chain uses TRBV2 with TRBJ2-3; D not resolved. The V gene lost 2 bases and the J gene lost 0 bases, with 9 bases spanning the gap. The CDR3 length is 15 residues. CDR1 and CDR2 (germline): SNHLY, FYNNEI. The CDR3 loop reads CASSERAYSTDTQYF. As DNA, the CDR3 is TGTGCCAGCAGTGAAAGAGCTTATAGCACAGATACGCAGTATTTT.

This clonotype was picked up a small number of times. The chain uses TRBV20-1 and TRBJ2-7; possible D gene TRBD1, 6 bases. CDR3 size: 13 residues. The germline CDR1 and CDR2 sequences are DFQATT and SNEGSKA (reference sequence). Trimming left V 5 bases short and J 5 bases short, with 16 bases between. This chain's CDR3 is CSAGTGNFHEQYF. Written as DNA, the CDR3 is TGCAGTGCTGGTACAGGGAATTTCCACGAGCAGTACTTC.